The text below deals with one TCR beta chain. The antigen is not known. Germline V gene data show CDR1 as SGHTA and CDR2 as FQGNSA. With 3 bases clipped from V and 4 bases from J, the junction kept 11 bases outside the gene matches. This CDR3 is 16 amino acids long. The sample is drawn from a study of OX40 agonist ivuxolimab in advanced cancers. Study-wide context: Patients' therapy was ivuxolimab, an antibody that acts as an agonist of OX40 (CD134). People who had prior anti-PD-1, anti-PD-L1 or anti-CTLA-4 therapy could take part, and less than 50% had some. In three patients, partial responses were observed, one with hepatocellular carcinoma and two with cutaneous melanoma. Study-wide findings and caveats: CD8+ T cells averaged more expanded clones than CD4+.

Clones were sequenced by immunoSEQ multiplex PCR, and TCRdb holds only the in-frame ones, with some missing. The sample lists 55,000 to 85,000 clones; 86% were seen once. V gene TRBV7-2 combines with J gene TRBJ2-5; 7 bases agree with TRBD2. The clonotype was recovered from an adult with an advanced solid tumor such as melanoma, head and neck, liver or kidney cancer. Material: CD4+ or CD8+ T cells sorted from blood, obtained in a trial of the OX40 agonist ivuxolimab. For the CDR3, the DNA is TGTGCCAGCAGCTTGCTACCGACTAGCCGGGGAGAGACCCAGTACTTC. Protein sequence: CASSLLPTSRGETQYF.